The 6 T cell receptor beta chains below were found in one sample sequenced in a study of shared clonotypes between healthy human individuals. Some clones are missing from TCRdb's copy, which holds only in-frame ones; the method was immunoSEQ multiplex PCR. Here the sample spans hundreds of thousands of clones, roughly 98% being singletons. Naive CD8 populations comprised CD45RO-negative cells positively selected for CCR7, excluding terminally differentiated effector memory CD45RA+ cells. Sequencing was done on a sample of naive CD8+ T cells sorted from blood. The source is a man in his thirties or forties in good health.

The J gene is TRBJ2-7, the V gene TRBV20-1; a possible D gene is TRBD1 (6 bases). The germline CDR1 and CDR2 sequences are DFQATT and SNEGSKA (reference sequence). CDR3 length equals 11 residues. V lost 7 bases and J 4 bases, leaving 11 bases between the germline ends. The CDR3 protein is CSGQAEYEQYF. The CDR3 DNA reads TGCAGTGGACAGGCGGAATACGAGCAGTACTTC.

The rearrangement uses TRBV7-9 and TRBJ2-2; D unresolved. CDR3 length equals 11 residues. Germline lookup yields CDR1 SEHNR and CDR2 FQNEAQ (reference sequence). The ends were cut back, 5 bases at V and 7 bases at J, with 5 bases in the middle. CDR3 amino acids: CASSEGGELFF. The CDR3, as DNA: TGTGCCAGCAGCGAAGGCGGGGAGCTGTTTTTT.

The V gene is TRBV7-9, the J gene TRBJ1-1; 8 nucleotides line up with TRBD1. Germline V lookup: CDR1 SEHNR, CDR2 FQNEAQ (reference sequence). CDR3 length: 17 amino acids. V lost 5 bases, J lost 0 bases, and 11 bases stayed unmatched. Here the CDR3 reads CASSPGRTGLLNTEAFF. Written as DNA, the CDR3 is TGTGCCAGCAGCCCCGGGAGGACAGGGTTACTGAACACTGAAGCTTTCTTT.

The chain employs TRBV7-8 and TRBJ1-1, with D possibly matching TRBD1 (6 bases). The CDR3 runs to 14 residues. Germline CDR1 reads SGHVS; CDR2 reads FQNEAQ. V lost 7 bases and J lost 3, with 15 bases in between. CDR3 nucleotides: TGTGCCAGCACCGGGGGGGGCAAGTACACTGAAGCTTTCTTT. Protein: CASTGGGKYTEAFF.

The J gene is TRBJ2-1, the V gene TRBV29-1, with D perhaps matching TRBD2 (6 bases). Germline V CDR1 and CDR2: SQVTM, ANQGSEA. V was shortened by 5 bases and J by 6 bases, with 11 bases between the two germline ends. The CDR3 covers 12 residues. The CDR3 protein is CSVSRDSNEQFF. The CDR3 bases are TGCAGCGTTTCCCGGGACTCCAATGAGCAGTTCTTC.

The V gene is TRBV11-2, the J gene TRBJ2-1; no clear D. The CDR3 has 13 amino acids. V lost 0 bases and J lost 8, with 8 bases in between. Germline-derived CDR1 and CDR2 are SGHAT and FQNNGV. The CDR3 sequence: CASSLDLSYEQFF. The CDR3 DNA is TGTGCCAGCAGCTTAGATCTCAGTTATGAGCAGTTCTTC.